This TCR beta chain stems from a study of vaccination effects on CD4 cells after COVID-19. Study-wide points: Vaccine-induced clones in healthy vaccinees cross-reacted with common cold coronaviruses in only 1 of 255 cases.

As to this clone: What it recognizes is unknown.

TCRdb's copy holds only in-frame clones and misses some; the assay was immunoSEQ multiplex PCR. This sample has 55,000 or so clones, with more than 60% found just once. Viral peptide pool expansion of antigen-specific CD4+ T cells preceded sequencing in the ViraFEST assay. Having been cultured for about 10 days, the cells underwent CD4+ T cell isolation. Nobody among the vaccine recipients had prior SARS-CoV-2 infection (nucleocapsid antibodies were negative). Germline CDR1 is LNHNV and CDR2 is YYDKDF (reference sequence). With V trimmed by 3 bases and J by 2 bases, 2 bases remained unmatched. This CDR3 is built from 14 residues.

Sample: CD4+ T cells from PBMCs cultured with SARS-CoV-2 spike peptides, taken before COVID-19 vaccination. The chain has TRBV15 and TRBJ2-7, with 9 bases matching TRBD1. The source of this sequence is a human donor who received a COVID-19 vaccine. CDR3 amino acids: CATSRDRGPYEQYF. The CDR3 DNA follows: TGTGCCACCAGCAGGGACAGGGGCCCCTACGAGCAGTACTTC.